Listed below are T cell receptor beta chains from one sample, sequenced in a study of blood T cell repertoires in COVID-19. Repertoires were generated with immunoSEQ multiplex PCR, while TCRdb's copy carries only in-frame clones and drops some. The sample includes about 210,000 clones, more than 85% of them seen just once. The sample was peripheral blood. The receptors were gathered from a man in his forties with acute or convalescent COVID-19. Each CDR3 is given with its conserved first and last residue. A D gene is named only where the DNA matches it firmly. Size values are once, few and many counts, or a class for expanded clones, and some rows have none.

abundance	v_gene	d_gene	j_gene	CDR3nt	CDR3aa
once	TRBV10-1	TRBD2	TRBJ2-1	TGCGCCAGCAGCCCGGGGGGGGAGTACAATGAGCAGTTCTTC	CASSPGGEYNEQFF
.	TRBV18	TRBD1	TRBJ1-1	TGTGCCAGCTCCCCCGACAGGGCCACTGAAGCTTTCTTT	CASSPDRATEAFF
.	TRBV4-2	TRBD2	TRBJ2-5	TGTGCCAGCAGGCCAGGTGTAGCGGGCCTTCTCCAAGAGACCCAGTACTTC	CASRPGVAGLLQETQYF
once	TRBV5-4	TRBD2	TRBJ2-1	TGTGCCAGCAGCTTAGGGGGTAGCGGGAGGGCCTATTTCAATGAGCAGTTCTTC	CASSLGGSGRAYFNEQFF
.	TRBV2	.	TRBJ2-5	TGTGCCAGCAGACCCCCAGGAGGACAGGAGACCCAGTACTTC	CASRPPGGQETQYF
.	TRBV5-6	.	TRBJ2-7	TGTGCCAGCAGTAAACAGGGCCACTACGAGCAGTACTTC	CASSKQGHYEQYF
.	TRBV6-1	TRBD1	TRBJ1-6	TGTGCCAGCAGTGAAGGGACAGGGGATAATTCACCCCTCCACTTT	CASSEGTGDNSPLHF
.	TRBV20-1	.	TRBJ2-5	TGCAGTGCTAGTGAGGAGGGCTTCCAAGAGACCCAGTACTTC	CSASEEGFQETQYF
once	TRBV6-5	TRBD1	TRBJ2-5	TGTGCCAGCAGTTACGTCCAGGGGGCTATGGAGACCCAGTACTTC	CASSYVQGAMETQYF
.	TRBV27	TRBD1	TRBJ1-2	TGTGCCAGCAGTTTGGGGTCAGGGGGCACCTATGGCTACACCTTC	CASSLGSGGTYGYTF
.	TRBV3-1/TRBV3-2	TRBD1	TRBJ1-2	TGTGCCAGCAGCCTGGGACAGGGTGGCGGCTACACCTTC	CASSLGQGGGYTF
.	TRBV5-1	TRBD1	TRBJ2-3	TGCGCCAGCAGCTTATTAACAGGGGTTGGCACAGATACGCAGTATTTT	CASSLLTGVGTDTQYF
.	TRBV29-1	.	TRBJ1-3	TGCAGCGTTGACAGTGGTGACACCATATATTTT	CSVDSGDTIYF
.	TRBV7-9	.	TRBJ2-7	TGTGCCAGCAGCTTATCCCAAGTGAGCTACGAGCAGTACTTC	CASSLSQVSYEQYF
.	TRBV15	.	TRBJ2-7	TGTGCCACCAGCATCCAGGGAAGGGGTTCCTACGAGCAGTACTTC	CATSIQGRGSYEQYF
.	TRBV2	.	TRBJ2-1	TGTGCCAGCCTTCGCAATGAGCAGTTCTTC	CASLRNEQFF
.	TRBV18	TRBD1	TRBJ1-6	TGTGCCAGCTCAATCGAGGGAACAGGGGGCGCCGCCTCACCCCTCCACTTT	CASSIEGTGGAASPLHF
.	TRBV10-3	TRBD1	TRBJ2-2	TGTGCCATCAGTGAGTTTGAGACAGGGAGTTCCGGGGAGCTGTTTTTT	CAISEFETGSSGELFF
.	TRBV4-3	TRBD2	TRBJ2-1	TGCGCCAGCAGCCAAGCCCCGGCCCTAGCGGGAAATGAGCAGTTCTTC	CASSQAPALAGNEQFF
.	TRBV6-6	TRBD1	TRBJ2-5	TGTGCCAGCAGCAAGGACAGGTTCCAAGCAAAAGAGACCCAGTACTTC	CASSKDRFQAKETQYF
.	TRBV25-1	TRBD1	TRBJ2-1	TGTGCCAGCAGTCCCCGGGACAGGGGCTACAATGAGCAGTTCTTC	CASSPRDRGYNEQFF
.	TRBV30	TRBD1	TRBJ2-7	TGTGCCTGGATTGAAACAGGGGGCCACGAGCAGTACTTC	CAWIETGGHEQYF
.	TRBV30	TRBD1	TRBJ1-4	TGTGCCTGGAGTGATCCGCGACAGGGGACTAATGAAAAACTGTTTTTT	CAWSDPRQGTNEKLFF
.	TRBV4-1	.	TRBJ1-5	TGCGCCAGCAGCCAAGATCAACAGGGAACTCAGCCCCAGCATTTT	CASSQDQQGTQPQHF
.	TRBV29-1	TRBD2	TRBJ2-1	TGCAGCGTTCCGGATGTGCGGGAGACCTACAATGAGCAGTTCTTC	CSVPDVRETYNEQFF
.	TRBV10-3	.	TRBJ2-7	TGTGCCATCAGCCCTGGGCCTAACGAGCAGTACTTC	CAISPGPNEQYF
once	TRBV27	.	TRBJ1-1	TGTGCCAGCAGTTCTCAGGGCACTGAAGCTTTCTTT	CASSSQGTEAFF
.	TRBV7-6	.	TRBJ2-7	TGTGCCAGCAGCGAGGGATACGAGCAGTACTTC	CASSEGYEQYF
.	TRBV20-1	.	TRBJ1-5	TGCAGTGCTCGACAGGATTGGACCCAGCATTTT	CSARQDWTQHF
once	TRBV7-2	TRBD1	TRBJ1-6	TGTGCCAGCAGCCGGTCGGGACAGGGAAATTCACCCCTCCACTTT	CASSRSGQGNSPLHF
once	TRBV5-1	.	TRBJ1-2	TGCGCCAGCAGCTTGGCCGCACCGGGATCTACGTATGGCTACACCTTC	CASSLAAPGSTYGYTF
once	TRBV6-1	.	TRBJ2-7	TGTGCCAGCAGTGAAGCGAGTCCGGACGAGCAGTACTTC	CASSEASPDEQYF
.	TRBV5-6	.	TRBJ1-1	TGTGCCAGCAGCCGCGGGAGCCTCATGGGGACTGAAGCTTTCTTT	CASSRGSLMGTEAFF
.	TRBV5-4	.	TRBJ2-1	TGTGCCAGCAGTCTATTAAAGGGGGAAGGCGATGAGCAGTTCTTC	CASSLLKGEGDEQFF
.	TRBV9	.	TRBJ2-3	TGTGCCAGCAGCGTAGAGTCAGGATCTGCTTATACGCAGTATTTT	CASSVESGSAYTQYF
.	TRBV6-4	TRBD1	TRBJ2-3	TGTGCCAGCAGAGGGACAGGGTTCACAGATACGCAGTATTTT	CASRGTGFTDTQYF
.	TRBV6-5	.	TRBJ2-1	TGTGCCAGCAGTTACTTTAGGGGGGGCATCGGTGAGCAGTTCTTC	CASSYFRGGIGEQFF
.	TRBV28	TRBD1	TRBJ2-5	TGTGCCAGCAAACCGACAGGGGAGCAAGAGACCCAGTACTTC	CASKPTGEQETQYF
once	TRBV2	.	TRBJ1-5	TGTGCCAGCAGTGAAGGGGGCAGATATCAGCCCCAGCATTTT	CASSEGGRYQPQHF
.	TRBV28	.	TRBJ1-3	TGTGCCAGCAGAACAGGTTCCCCAGGAAACACCATATATTTT	CASRTGSPGNTIYF
.	TRBV5-1	.	TRBJ2-5	TGCGCCAGCAGCGCCTCCGGGGACTTTACTCAAGAGACCCAGTACTTC	CASSASGDFTQETQYF
.	TRBV10-1	.	TRBJ1-1	TGCGCCAGCCGGCAGGGGTTGGGCACTGAAGCTTTCTTT	CASRQGLGTEAFF
.	TRBV27	.	TRBJ1-5	TGTGCCAGCAGTTCAGGACTTTATAGCAATCAGCCCCAGCATTTT	CASSSGLYSNQPQHF
.	TRBV29-1	TRBD1	TRBJ2-7	TGCAGCGTTGCGGGACAGGACTACGAGCAGTACTTC	CSVAGQDYEQYF
.	TRBV19	TRBD1	TRBJ1-6	TGTGCCAGTAGTCTTCTCTCCCCGGGACAGGGGTATTCACCCCTCCACTTT	CASSLLSPGQGYSPLHF
.	TRBV5-1	.	TRBJ2-3	TGCGCCAGCAGCTTCCCACAGGGATCAGATACGCAGTATTTT	CASSFPQGSDTQYF
.	TRBV28	.	TRBJ1-5	TGTGCCAGCAGTTTAACGGGGAATCAGCCCCAGCATTTT	CASSLTGNQPQHF
.	TRBV5-1	.	TRBJ2-3	TGCGCCAGCAGCGTAAACACAGATACGCAGTATTTT	CASSVNTDTQYF
once	TRBV2	.	TRBJ1-5	TGTGCCAGCAGCCTAGCCGATGGGAGCAATCAGCCCCAGCATTTT	CASSLADGSNQPQHF
.	TRBV6-5	TRBD1	TRBJ2-7	TGTGCCAGCAGAATAGGGACAGGTTCCTACGAGCAGTACTTC	CASRIGTGSYEQYF
.	TRBV28	TRBD2	TRBJ2-2	TGTGCCAGCAGTTCAACTAGCGGGAGCACCGGGGAGCTGTTTTTT	CASSSTSGSTGELFF
.	TRBV5-6	.	TRBJ1-1	TGTGCCAGCAGCGCCACGCTGGGTCGGAGGAACACTGAAGCTTTCTTT	CASSATLGRRNTEAFF
.	TRBV7-2	TRBD1	TRBJ2-5	TGTGCCAGCAGCCCTCGGACAGGAGAAGAGACCCAGTACTTC	CASSPRTGEETQYF
.	TRBV7-9	.	TRBJ2-5	TGTGCCAGCAGTTTCGGACAGACAATCCAAGAGACCCAGTACTTC	CASSFGQTIQETQYF
.	TRBV29-1	.	TRBJ1-2	TGCAGCGGAGGGGGAGAATATGGCTACACCTTC	CSGGGEYGYTF
.	TRBV10-1	TRBD2	TRBJ2-1	TGCGCCAGCAGTGGACTAGCGGGGGGGGCCCCTTACAATGAGCAGTTCTTC	CASSGLAGGAPYNEQFF
.	TRBV27	.	TRBJ2-7	TGTGCCAGCAGTTTTAGCTGGAGCTCCTACGAGCAGTACTTC	CASSFSWSSYEQYF